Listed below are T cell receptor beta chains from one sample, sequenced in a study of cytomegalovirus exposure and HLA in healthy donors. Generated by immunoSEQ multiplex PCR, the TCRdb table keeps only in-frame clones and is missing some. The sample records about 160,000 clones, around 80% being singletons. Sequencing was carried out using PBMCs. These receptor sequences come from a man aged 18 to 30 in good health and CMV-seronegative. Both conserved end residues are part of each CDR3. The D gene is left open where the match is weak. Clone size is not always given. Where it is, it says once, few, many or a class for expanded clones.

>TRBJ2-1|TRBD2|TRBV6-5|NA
CASSPGTSGRNEQFF
TGTGCCAGCAGCCCCGGGACTAGCGGGAGAAATGAGCAGTTCTTC
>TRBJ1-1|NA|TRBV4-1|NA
CASSQEQKLNTEAFF
TGCGCCAGCAGCCAAGAGCAGAAACTGAACACTGAAGCTTTCTTT
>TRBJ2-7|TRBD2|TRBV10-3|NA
CAISELAGGDYEQYF
TGTGCCATCAGTGAGCTAGCGGGGGGGGACTACGAGCAGTACTTC
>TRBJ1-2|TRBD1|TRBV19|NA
CASRGTGPYGYTF
TGTGCCAGTCGGGGGACAGGGCCCTATGGCTACACCTTC
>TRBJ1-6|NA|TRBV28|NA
CASTAGDSGSASYNSPLHF
TGTGCCAGCACTGCAGGCGACTCCGGTAGCGCGTCCTATAATTCACCCCTCCACTTT
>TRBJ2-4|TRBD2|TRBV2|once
CASSEGTSGKAIQYF
TGTGCCAGCAGTGAGGGAACTAGCGGGAAGGCCATTCAGTACTTC
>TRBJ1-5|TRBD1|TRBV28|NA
CASSPWTGNQPQHF
TGTGCCAGCAGTCCCTGGACAGGGAACCAGCCCCAGCATTTT
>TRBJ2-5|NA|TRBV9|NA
CASSVGLRETQYF
TGTGCCAGCAGCGTGGGGCTAAGAGAGACCCAGTACTTC
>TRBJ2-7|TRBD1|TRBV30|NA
CAWRDRGYPYEQYF
TGTGCCTGGAGGGACAGGGGATATCCCTACGAGCAGTACTTC
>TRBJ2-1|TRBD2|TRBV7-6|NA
CASSLEASGRGNEQFF
TGTGCCAGCAGCTTAGAAGCTAGCGGGAGGGGAAATGAGCAGTTCTTC
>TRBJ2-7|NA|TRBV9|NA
CASLTAHLSYEQYF
TGTGCCAGTCTCACCGCTCACCTAAGCTACGAGCAGTACTTC
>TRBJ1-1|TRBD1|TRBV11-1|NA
CASSPTGAGEAFF
TGTGCCAGCAGCCCTACAGGGGCCGGTGAGGCTTTCTTT
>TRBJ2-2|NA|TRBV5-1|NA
CASSFYGPSNTGELFF
TGCGCCAGCAGCTTTTATGGGCCCTCGAACACCGGGGAGCTGTTTTTT
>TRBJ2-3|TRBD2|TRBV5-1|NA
CASSDLLAGESTDTQYF
TGCGCCAGCAGCGATCTACTAGCGGGCGAAAGCACAGATACGCAGTATTTT
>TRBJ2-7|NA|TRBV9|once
CASSVGRGGSYEQYF
TGTGCCAGCAGCGTAGGGAGGGGGGGTAGCTACGAGCAGTACTTC
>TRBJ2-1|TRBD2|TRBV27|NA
CASSPLAASGSQNEQFF
TGTGCCAGCAGTCCCCTCGCGGCTAGCGGGAGTCAAAATGAGCAGTTCTTC
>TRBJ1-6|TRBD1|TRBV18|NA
CASSLGTVNNSPLHF
TGTGCCAGCTCACTGGGGACAGTTAATAATTCACCCCTCCACTTT
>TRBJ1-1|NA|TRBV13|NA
CASSLLGAMNTEAFF
TGTGCCAGCAGCTTGTTGGGGGCTATGAACACTGAAGCTTTCTTT
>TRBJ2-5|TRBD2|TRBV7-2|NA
CASSRKAGFQETQYF
TGTGCCAGCAGCCGGAAAGCGGGGTTTCAAGAGACCCAGTACTTC
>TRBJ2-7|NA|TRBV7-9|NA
CASSLDVLAREQYF
TGTGCCAGCAGCTTAGATGTACTAGCAAGGGAGCAGTACTTC
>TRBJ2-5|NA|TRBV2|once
CASSDFETQYF
TGTGCCAGCAGTGACTTCGAGACCCAGTACTTC
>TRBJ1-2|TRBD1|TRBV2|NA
CASSAGTGDGNYGYTF
TGTGCCAGCAGCGCCGGGACAGGGGATGGAAACTATGGCTACACCTTC
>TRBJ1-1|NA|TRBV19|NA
CASSKAGVVMNTEAFF
TGTGCCAGTAGTAAGGCGGGGGTAGTCATGAACACTGAAGCTTTCTTT
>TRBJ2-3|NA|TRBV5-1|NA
CASSLTAGRSTDTQYF
TGCGCCAGCAGCTTGACGGCGGGACGAAGCACAGATACGCAGTATTTT
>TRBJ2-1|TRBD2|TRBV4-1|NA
CASSSGTSGRDGSYNEQFF
TGCGCCAGCAGCTCCGGGACTAGCGGGAGAGATGGCTCCTACAATGAGCAGTTCTTC
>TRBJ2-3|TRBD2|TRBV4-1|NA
CASSQPGTSRSTQYF
TGCGCCAGCAGCCAGCCCGGGACTAGCCGAAGTACGCAGTATTTT
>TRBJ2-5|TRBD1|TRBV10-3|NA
CAIAYGQGARETQYF
TGTGCCATCGCCTACGGACAGGGGGCGAGGGAGACCCAGTACTTC
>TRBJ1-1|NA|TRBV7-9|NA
CASSRGLGTEAFF
TGTGCCAGCAGCCGCGGCCTGGGCACTGAAGCTTTCTTT
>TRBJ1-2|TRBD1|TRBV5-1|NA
CASSSDRGSGYTF
TGCGCCAGCAGCTCGGACAGGGGCAGCGGCTACACCTTC